One TCR beta chain is described in this entry. Its antigen is still unknown. This record comes from a study of Ad26.COV2.S vaccination and SARS-CoV-2 variants. Method: immunoSEQ multiplex PCR; TCRdb's copy keeps in-frame clones and lacks some. The table lists under 550,000 clones, approximately 90% of them singletons. Study-level points and caveats: The authors reported substantial breadth in spike-specific CD8+ and CD4+ T cell responses after vaccination.

V dropped 5 bases and J dropped 8 bases, with 18 bases sitting between them. CDR1 is SGHVS and CDR2 is FQNEAQ in the germline V gene. The CDR3 contains 14 residues. Treatment in this sample: some 19 received Ad26.COV2.S at low or high dose, single or two shots; roughly five received placebo; per-sample allocation not given. Collection of samples fell on day 63 after the first vaccine or placebo injection. In Boston, an adult donor aged 18-55 years took part. As its vector, the vaccine had Ad26, which expressed Wuhan-strain SARS-CoV-2 spike. The chain joins TRBV7-8 to TRBJ1-2; TRBD1 might be the D (5 bases). The source was peripheral blood, collected in a trial of Ad26.COV2.S vaccine versus placebo. The source is a person aged 18 to 59 who received the Ad26.COV2.S COVID-19 vaccine or a placebo. DNA of the CDR3: TGTGCCAGCAGCAATTTACAGGATTCGGACGGCTACACCTTC. This gives the protein CASSNLQDSDGYTF. Based on the CDR3 plus reference TRBV7-8 and TRBJ1-2, the full variable domain is GAGVSQSPRYKVAKRGQDVALRCDPISGHVSLFWYQQALGQGPEFLTYFQNEAQLDKSGLPSDRFFAERPEGSVSTLKIQRTQQEDSAVYLCASSNLQDSDGYTFGSGTRLTVV.